The clone carrying this T cell receptor beta chain was counted many times. Its specificity is not known. Germline CDR1 and CDR2: DFQATT and SNEGSKA (reference sequence). Trimming removed 3 bases from V and 4 bases from J, with 21 bases in between. CDR3 length equals 17 residues. This record comes from a study of early T cells in non-severe SARS-CoV-2 infection. Study-wide background: Unsorted whole blood bulk RNA was sequenced, with unpaired chains. Study-wide points: Anti-spike CD8 responses were favored by VDJdb matching, which missed private and CD4 specificities.

Unique molecular identifiers were affixed to single, distinct cDNA molecules. In TCRdb, the 5' RACE reads were re-called with MiXCR into one record per CDR3 protein. The repertoire holds tens of thousands of distinct CDR3 sequences, 3.5% to 5% seen once, with around a sixth in the top ten. Sequencing used whole blood. The sequence came from an adult who was a healthcare worker with PCR-confirmed SARS-CoV-2 infection or an uninfected control (not recorded which). The chain joins TRBV20-1 to TRBJ2-2, with D hard to call. CDR3 coding DNA: TGCAGTGCTAGTGATACCAGGTTGCCTCTCGTCACCGGGGAGCTGTTTTTT. This translates into CSASDTRLPLVTGELFF.